Sequencing of this TCR beta chain was carried out in a study of regulatory T cells in long-lasting Graves disease. To note about this clonotype: Its antigen remains unknown.

This sample's time point: newly diagnosed GD, antithyroid drugs for less than 3 months. Scientists built the TCR library using RNA that was extracted from PBMCs. With iRepertoire HTBI primers and Arm-PCR of CDR3 regions, TCR beta libraries were built. MiXCR was run by TCRdb on the multiplex PCR reads, yielding one entry per CDR3 protein. The repertoire holds about 440,000 distinct CDR3 sequences, with 15% as singletons. V lost 6 bases and J lost 9; bases outside the gene matches: 9. CDR1 MNHNS and CDR2 SASEGT come from the germline V gene. The CDR3 has 15 residues. Study results and caveats: Peripheral blood was the sole material, not thyroid tissue.

These same records also appear under a second study, on T cells in Graves' hyperthyroidism and ophthalmopathy.

The rearrangement links TRBV6-1 to TRBJ1-6; TRBD1 agrees at 9 bases. The source is a woman aged 25 to 39 with Graves disease. The sample here was peripheral blood mononuclear cells (PBMCs), taken at new diagnosis, from a patient treated with antithyroid drugs. As DNA, the CDR3 is TGTGCCAGCAGCCCGGGGGGACAGGGTGGTTCACCCCTCCACTTT. Its translation: CASSPGGQGGSPLHF.